The 11 T cell receptor beta chains given below trace back to one sample, sequenced in a study of long-term antiretroviral therapy in people with HIV. The immunoSEQ assay was v3.0, run at survey level. Repertoires were generated with immunoSEQ multiplex PCR, while TCRdb's copy carries only in-frame clones and drops some. The table lists some 33,000 clones, roughly 82% of them singletons. Material: unsorted PBMCs, obtained 0.6 years after starting antiretroviral therapy. All receptors derive from a man aged 18 to 35 with HIV.

The CDR3 here is CASRGGVALDTQYF. The CDR3 DNA reads TGTGCCAGCAGGGGGGGGGTGGCTTTGGATACGCAGTATTTT. This sequence joins TRBV28 and TRBJ2-3, with TRBD2 matching 7 bases. Germline V gives CDR1 MDHEN, CDR2 SYDVKM. V shed 6 bases and J 6 bases; nucleotides not matched to a gene: 9. The CDR3 spans 14 residues.

The rearrangement uses TRBV7-2 and TRBJ2-7; weak D call: TRBD2 (5 bases). CDR3 length: 14 amino acids. The germline V gene has CDR1 SGHTA and CDR2 FQGNSA. V lost 5 bases and J 1 base, leaving 12 bases between the germline ends. The CDR3 is CASSPNKRSYEQYF. Written as DNA, the CDR3 is TGTGCCAGCAGCCCTAATAAGCGGTCCTACGAGCAGTACTTC.

The chain is built from TRBV28 and TRBJ2-7, with 7 bases aligning to TRBD1. With 6 bases clipped from V and 4 bases from J, the junction kept 6 bases outside the gene matches. CDR1 is MDHEN, CDR2 SYDVKM, per germline. This CDR3 is built from 13 residues. The CDR3: CASRQGTDYEQYF. In DNA, the CDR3 is TGTGCCAGCAGGCAGGGGACAGATTACGAGCAGTACTTC.

This chain links TRBV7-9 with TRBJ2-7, with D hard to call. CDR1 is SEHNR, CDR2 FQNEAQ, per germline (reference sequence). The CDR3 consists of 12 residues. Deletions cut 5 bases from V and 6 bases from J, with 11 bases between. The chain's CDR3 is CASSPVVGEQYF. DNA of the CDR3: TGTGCCAGCAGCCCCGTGGTGGGCGAGCAGTACTTC.

This sequence joins TRBV2 and TRBJ2-4, with D maybe TRBD2 (6 bases). Germline CDR1 is SNHLY and CDR2 is FYNNEI. The CDR3 consists of 13 residues. V lost 8 bases to trimming and J lost 3 bases, with 11 bases between them. CDR3 DNA sequence: TGTGCCAGCTCGGGAGTTGACAAAAACATTCAGTACTTC. It encodes CASSGVDKNIQYF.

The chain carries TRBV19 and TRBJ2-1, with 8 bases matching TRBD2. CDR3 length: 14 amino acids. The V segment lost 5 bases and the J segment 5 bases; nucleotides outside the gene matches: 5. CDR1 is LNHDA and CDR2 is SQIVND in the germline V gene (reference sequence). In DNA, the CDR3 is TGTGCCAGTAGTGTCTGGCGGGAGGACAATGAGCAGTTCTTC. It is translated as CASSVWREDNEQFF.

This chain connects TRBV9 to TRBJ1-4; TRBD1 agrees at 7 bases. The CDR3 spans 15 residues. J gave up 7 bases and V 0 bases, and 6 bases lay outside the gene matches. Germline lookup yields CDR1 SGDLS and CDR2 YYNGEE. The CDR3 sequence: CASSVAGGRGEKLFF. CDR3 DNA: TGTGCCAGCAGCGTAGCAGGGGGACGGGGTGAAAAACTGTTTTTT.

The genes are TRBV4-3 and TRBJ1-5; maybe TRBD1 (6 bases). Between the trimmed V and J ends, which lost 0 bases and 7 bases, there was a span of 7 bases. Germline assignment: CDR1 LGHNA and CDR2 YSLEER. The CDR3 spans 13 residues. The CDR3 here is CASSQDRGQPQHF. The CDR3 nucleotides are TGCGCCAGCAGCCAAGATAGGGGGCAGCCCCAGCATTTT.

The chain uses TRBV7-2 and TRBJ1-5; 8 bases line up with TRBD1. Germline V gives CDR1 SGHTA, CDR2 FQGNSA. After removal of 5 bases from V and 4 bases from J, the junction contained 13 bases not matched to a gene. The CDR3 sequence is 17 residues long. CDR3 sequence: CASSRSPGGGFNQPQHF. The CDR3 region has the DNA TGTGCCAGCAGCCGGAGCCCAGGGGGCGGATTTAATCAGCCCCAGCATTTT.

This chain connects TRBV7-9 to TRBJ2-7; 11 bases agree with TRBD1. This CDR3 comprises 15 residues. Germline loops: CDR1 SEHNR, CDR2 FQNEAQ (reference sequence). V was pared by 5 bases and J by 3 bases, with 6 bases of the junction left unmatched. The chain's CDR3 is CASSPTGQGGYEQYF. CDR3 sequence (DNA): TGTGCCAGCAGCCCTACGGGACAGGGGGGCTACGAGCAGTACTTC.

The chain carries TRBV7-9 and TRBJ2-1; D perhaps matches TRBD2 (6 bases). V lost 5 bases to trimming and J lost 9 bases, with 11 bases between them. The germline gives CDR1 SEHNR, CDR2 FQNEAQ (reference sequence). The CDR3 spans 12 residues. The CDR3 DNA reads as TGTGCCAGCAGCATCAGGACTATTGAGCAGTTCTTC. This sequence encodes CASSIRTIEQFF.